This is a list of T cell receptor beta chains from one sample in a study of graft-versus-host responses after intestinal transplantation. Their cognate antigens are unknown. The table came from immunoSEQ multiplex PCR; TCRdb's copy has only in-frame clones and leaves some out. The sample records fewer than 50,000 clones, around 84% being singletons. Here the sequenced sample was unstimulated CD4+ T cells sorted from spleen or lymph node cells, taken before transplant. The receptors were gathered from a human donor who was the organ donor for an intestinal transplant. Each CDR3 is given with its conserved first and last residue. Each record gives: J gene, CDR3 length, D gene, V gene, clone size, CDR3 protein, CDR3 DNA. D genes are given only for firm matches. Size is stated for part of the rows, as once, few or many counts, or as a class when the clone is expanded.

TRBJ2-7	16	NA	TRBV1	NA	CTSSLGTSGRPYEQYF	TGCACCAGCAGTCTTGGGACTAGCGGGAGGCCCTACGAGCAGTACTTC
TRBJ2-7	15	NA	TRBV7-9	NA	CASSPRTLSTYEQYF	TGTGCCAGCAGCCCCAGGACCCTGTCCACCTACGAGCAGTACTTC
TRBJ1-3	15	NA	TRBV18	NA	CASSPPKRGGNTIYF	TGTGCCAGCTCACCACCAAAAAGGGGAGGAAACACCATATATTTT
TRBJ2-7	16	NA	TRBV27	NA	CASSLEWGSLPYEQYF	TGTGCCAGCAGTTTAGAGTGGGGGAGCCTCCCCTACGAGCAGTACTTC
TRBJ2-2	13	NA	TRBV6-5	few	CASSPRRAGELFF	TGTGCCAGCAGCCCTAGGAGGGCCGGGGAGCTGTTTTTT
TRBJ2-1	14	TRBD2	TRBV6-5	NA	CASRRTRGYNEQFF	TGTGCCAGCAGAAGGACTAGAGGCTACAATGAGCAGTTCTTC
TRBJ2-3	19	TRBD2	TRBV7-2	once	CASSPRGSSGGPSTDTQYF	TGTGCCAGCAGCCCCAGGGGCTCTAGCGGGGGGCCGAGCACAGATACGCAGTATTTT
TRBJ1-2	14	TRBD1	TRBV7-2	NA	CASSSGQGAYGYTF	TGTGCCAGCAGCTCGGGACAGGGGGCCTATGGCTACACCTTC
TRBJ2-1	15	TRBD2	TRBV4-1	NA	CASSQRLADHNEQFF	TGCGCCAGCAGCCAGAGACTAGCGGACCACAATGAGCAGTTCTTC
TRBJ1-1	13	NA	TRBV27	NA	CASSAGGWTEAFF	TGTGCCAGCAGTGCGGGTGGGTGGACTGAAGCTTTCTTT
TRBJ2-5	15	NA	TRBV14	few	CASSQDPGPRETQYF	TGTGCCAGCAGCCAAGATCCCGGGCCGCGAGAGACCCAGTACTTC
TRBJ2-2	17	TRBD2	TRBV30	NA	CAWSRASGGANTGELFF	TGTGCCTGGAGTCGGGCTAGCGGGGGCGCGAACACCGGGGAGCTGTTTTTT
TRBJ2-1	14	TRBD2	TRBV2	NA	CASGRLAGYNEQFF	TGTGCCAGCGGGAGACTAGCGGGGTACAATGAGCAGTTCTTC
TRBJ1-2	13	NA	TRBV5-4	once	CASSLDGSYGYTF	TGTGCCAGCAGCCTTGACGGATCCTATGGCTACACCTTC
TRBJ1-2	13	NA	TRBV6-5	NA	CASSVIRGDGYTF	TGTGCCAGCAGTGTCATAAGGGGGGATGGCTACACCTTC
TRBJ1-1	12	TRBD1	TRBV4-1	NA	CASSHRGTEAFF	TGTGCCAGCAGCCACAGGGGCACTGAAGCTTTCTTT
TRBJ2-3	14	TRBD2	TRBV9	NA	CASVGTSPTDTQYF	TGTGCCAGCGTTGGGACTAGCCCCACAGATACGCAGTATTTT
TRBJ1-1	14	TRBD1	TRBV11-3	NA	CASSSQGAAVEAFF	TGTGCCAGCAGCTCACAGGGGGCCGCGGTCGAAGCTTTCTTT